This T cell receptor beta chain comes out of a study of blood T cell repertoires in COVID-19. Study background: Specimens from acute and convalescent COVID-19 originated in the United States, Italy and Spain.

Germline V CDR1 and CDR2: SGHRS, YFSETQ. V was pared by 4 bases and J by 4 bases, with 3 bases of the junction left unmatched. The CDR3 is 15 amino acids. As processed by the authors: How many nucleated cells were present was estimated from reference gene primer amplification. Assay used: immunoSEQ multiplex PCR; TCRdb lists only in-frame clones, some missing. V, J and clone size are those of that table, while D and trimming were read from the DNA. Among about 120,000 clones listed, 85% were seen once. Sequenced material: peripheral blood. The clonotype originates from a man older than 75 with active or convalescent COVID-19. The chain joins TRBV5-1 to TRBJ2-1; 12 bases agree with TRBD2. CDR3 loop: CASSPTSGRYNEQFF. CDR3 coding DNA: TGCGCCAGCAGCCCGACTAGCGGGAGATACAATGAGCAGTTCTTC.